This is a list of T cell receptor beta chains from one sample in a study of T cells in Graves' hyperthyroidism and ophthalmopathy. TCRdb itself ran the multiplex PCR reads through MiXCR, one entry per CDR3 protein. Found here are a few hundred thousand distinct CDR3 sequences, 40% to 55% of them singletons; the top ten hold approximately 8.2%. Material for sequencing was peripheral blood or thyroid tissue (not recorded which). All receptors come from a young woman with Graves' hyperthyroidism. Both conserved end residues are part of each CDR3. D genes are given only for firm matches. Expanded clones get a size class; other rows say once, few or many, or leave the size out.

J	D	size	V	CDR3	DNA
TRBJ1-2	NA	NA	TRBV29-1	CSVVGSYGHTF	TGCAGCGTTGTGGGGAGCTATGGCCACACCTTC
TRBJ1-2	NA	NA	TRBV6-4	CASSDTGLAGYTF	TGTGCCAGCAGTGACACGGGACTAGCGGGCTACACCTTC
TRBJ1-4	NA	many	TRBV24-1	CATGTHGPDEKLFF	TGTGCCACCGGCACTCACGGGCCAGATGAAAAACTGTTTTTT
TRBJ1-5	NA	NA	TRBV7-8	CASSRRGNQPQHF	TGTGCCAGCAGTCGCAGGGGCAATCAGCCCCAGCATTTT
TRBJ2-7	TRBD2	NA	TRBV29-1	CSVRERGDEQYF	TGCAGCGTGAGGGAGCGGGGGGACGAGCAGTACTTC
TRBJ2-2	TRBD2	once	TRBV20-1	CSARSGSGSGTGELFF	TGCAGCGCTCGGAGCGGGAGTGGATCCGGGACCGGGGAGCTGTTTTTT
TRBJ2-7	TRBD2	many	TRBV7-8	CASISGSSYEQYF	TGTGCCAGCATCAGCGGGAGCTCCTACGAGCAGTACTTC
TRBJ2-7	TRBD2	NA	TRBV7-2	CASSLALMGLAGTYEQYF	TGTGCCAGCAGCTTAGCGCTGATGGGACTAGCGGGAACCTACGAGCAGTACTTC
TRBJ1-6	NA	many	TRBV2	CASGDRSSYNSPLHF	TGTGCCAGCGGCGACAGAAGCTCCTATAATTCACCCCTCCACTTT
TRBJ2-3	NA	once	TRBV29-1	CSVEFAEQSTDTQYF	TGCAGCGTTGAATTTGCTGAACAAAGCACAGATACGCAGTATTTT
TRBJ2-2	NA	NA	TRBV24-1	CATAYTGREGGELFF	TGTGCCACCGCGTATACGGGAAGGGAAGGCGGGGAGCTGTTTTTT
TRBJ1-1	NA	NA	TRBV10-3	CASSPPRDQGPEAFF	TGTGCCAGCAGTCCCCCCCGGGACCAGGGTCCTGAAGCTTTCTTT
TRBJ1-6	TRBD1	few	TRBV10-2	CASTGTAWWNSPLHF	TGTGCCAGCACCGGGACAGCGTGGTGGAATTCACCCCTCCACTTT
TRBJ1-5	NA	NA	TRBV20-1	CSARRGGNNQPQHF	TGCAGTGCTAGAAGAGGGGGGAACAATCAGCCCCAGCATTTT
TRBJ1-1	NA	once	TRBV29-1	CSVQGAMNTEAFF	TGCAGCGTCCAGGGCGCGATGAACACTGAAGCTTTCTTT
TRBJ1-2	NA	NA	TRBV2	CASTPDQLRGYTF	TGTGCCAGCACACCAGACCAATTACGTGGCTACACCTTC
TRBJ1-1	NA	few	TRBV11-3	CASSLARGMNTEAFF	TGTGCCAGCAGCCTCGCAAGGGGAATGAACACTGAAGCTTTCTTT
TRBJ2-7	NA	NA	TRBV5-1	CASSPPSGDLLPNEQYF	TGCGCCAGCAGCCCCCCTTCGGGTGACCTCTTACCGAACGAGCAGTACTTC
TRBJ1-1	NA	many	TRBV29-1	CSGKRGRLAEAFF	TGCAGCGGGAAACGGGGCCGTCTGGCTGAAGCTTTCTTT
TRBJ2-7	NA	NA	TRBV5-1	CASSLDGGFSSYEQYF	TGCGCCAGCAGCTTGGACGGCGGGTTCAGCTCCTACGAGCAGTACTTC
TRBJ1-1	NA	NA	TRBV11-2	CASSPQWGSDTEAFF	TGTGCCAGCAGCCCCCAGTGGGGATCGGACACTGAAGCTTTCTTT
TRBJ1-5	NA	few	TRBV7-8	CASSQGKQPSNQPQHF	TGCGCCAGCAGCCAAGGAAAACAGCCCTCCAATCAGCCCCAGCATTTT
TRBJ2-5	TRBD1	many	TRBV24-1	CATSDLDRAQETQYF	TGTGCCACCAGTGATTTGGACAGGGCCCAGGAGACCCAGTACTTC
TRBJ1-1	NA	NA	TRBV7-9	CESGENTEAFF	TGTGAATCAGGGGAGAACACTGAAGCTTTCTTT
TRBJ1-5	NA	few	TRBV7-2	CASSFRDHRRGQPQHF	TGTGCCAGCAGTTTTCGGGACCATCGTCGGGGTCAGCCCCAGCATTTT
TRBJ2-7	TRBD2	many	TRBV29-1	CSVEIAGGYEQYF	TGCAGCGTTGAAATAGCGGGAGGCTACGAGCAGTACTTC
TRBJ1-6	NA	NA	TRBV7-8	CASSYIPGGNSPLHF	TGTGCCAGCAGCTATATCCCCGGAGGGAATTCACCCCTCCACTTT
TRBJ1-2	NA	many	TRBV29-1	CSVEDSYPYGYTF	TGCAGCGTTGAAGATTCATACCCCTATGGCTACACCTTC